The 18 T cell receptor beta chains below were found in one sample sequenced in a study of low-dose radiotherapy and immunotherapy resistance in tumors. Noted time point: before trial treatment. TRAV- and TRBV-specific primers were used for first-strand cDNA, which covered alpha and beta chains. TCRs underwent roughly 19 PCR cycles of amplification with a constant-region primer and V-primer adapter. TCRdb passed the reads through MiXCR, listing each CDR3 protein once. The sample lists roughly 60,000 distinct CDR3 sequences, under 30% seen once, with 5.5% to 6.5% in the top ten. Material: PBMCs, obtained before treatment. The source of these receptors is a male donor with prostate cancer.

This clonotype was recorded at least ten times. This rearrangement joins TRBV9 to TRBJ2-2; D unresolved. This CDR3 region has 15 residues. The germline V gene has CDR1 SGDLS and CDR2 YYNGEE. The V gene lost 0 bases and the J gene lost 5 bases, with 11 bases spanning the gap. The CDR3 protein is CASSVATAGTGELFF. CDR3 nucleotides: TGTGCCAGCAGCGTAGCTACGGCAGGTACCGGGGAGCTGTTTTTT.

As for this clonotype: This is likely an artifact of a read error, given a far larger clone one base away. For the CDR3, the DNA is TGTACCAGCAGCGGCGCGGGGACTACCTACAATGAGCAGTTCTTC. The encoded protein is CTSSGAGTTYNEQFF. The chain recombines TRBV5-1 with TRBJ2-1; TRBD2 matches at 7 bases. This CDR3 has 15 residues. The germline CDR1 and CDR2 sequences are SGHRS and YFSETQ.

The rearrangement joins TRBV18 to TRBJ1-1; D remains ambiguous. Trimming cost V 2 bases and J 1 base, with 11 bases left between them. CDR3 length: 15 residues. The germline V gene encodes CDR1 KGHSH and CDR2 LQKENI. The CDR3: CASSPATGPNTEAFF. The CDR3 bases are TGTGCCAGCTCACCAGCGACTGGACCGAACACTGAAGCTTTCTTT.

This clonotype was observed many times. V is TRBV9 and J is TRBJ2-5; a weak D match, TRBD1 (5 bases). Germline V gene lookup returns CDR1 SGDLS and CDR2 YYNGEE. V was trimmed by 3 bases and J by 2 bases, leaving 11 bases between them. The CDR3 length is 14 residues. The CDR3 nucleotides read TGTGCCAGCAGCGAGGGGTCGGTACAAGAGACCCAGTACTTC. Translating gives CASSEGSVQETQYF.

CDR3 DNA sequence: TGCAGCGCAGCCCCAGAGACCCAGTACTTC. Translation: CSAAPETQYF. This chain links TRBV29-1 with TRBJ2-5; D remains unclear. V dropped 7 bases and J dropped 4 bases, with 7 bases sitting between them. The germline gives CDR1 SQVTM, CDR2 ANQGSEA. CDR3 length: 10 residues.

This clonotype has a count of ten or more. The rearrangement joins TRBV19 to TRBJ2-7, with unresolved D. CDR3 length equals 14 residues. CDR1 is LNHDA, CDR2 SQIVND, per germline (reference sequence). Trimming took off 5 bases at V and 1 base at J, with 12 bases between the two ends. This CDR3 reads CASSAFLVSYEQYF. CDR3 in DNA: TGTGCCAGTAGTGCCTTTCTTGTATCCTACGAGCAGTACTTC.

This clonotype has a count of ten or more. The gene calls are TRBV6-6 and TRBJ2-3; TRBD2 aligns across 7 bases. CDR1 is MNHNY and CDR2 is SVGAGI in the germline V gene (reference sequence). The V segment lost 0 bases and the J segment 2 bases; nucleotides outside the gene matches: 5. The CDR3 extends over 16 amino acids. CDR3: CASSYSTSGVTDTQYF. CDR3 nucleotide sequence: TGTGCCAGCAGTTACTCGACCAGCGGGGTCACAGATACGCAGTATTTT.

This rearrangement joins TRBV6-2 or TRBV6-3 to TRBJ2-7, with a tentative D call TRBD1 (6 bases). Germline-derived CDR1 and CDR2 are MNHEY and SVGEGT. This CDR3 has 14 amino acids. Trimming shortened V by 6 bases and J by 4 bases, and 16 bases separated the two germline ends. The CDR3: CASSPGRGIYEQYF. DNA of the CDR3: TGTGCCAGCAGCCCAGGCAGGGGCATATACGAGCAGTACTTC.

This clonotype was observed many times. The CDR3 DNA sequence: TGTGCCAGCAGCCATCGGGACAGGGGATACCAAGAGACCCAGTACTTC. It translates to CASSHRDRGYQETQYF. The chain carries TRBV3-1 and TRBJ2-5; 10 bases are shared with TRBD1. CDR1 is LGHDT and CDR2 is YNNKEL in the germline V gene (reference sequence). Trimming at V came to 3 bases and at J to 0 bases, leaving 4 bases not matched to a gene. This CDR3 contains 16 residues.

The sample holds many counts of this clonotype. The genes are TRBV18 and TRBJ2-7, with unresolved D. This CDR3 has 12 amino acids. Trimming shortened V by 5 bases and J by 4 bases, and 9 bases separated the two germline ends. The V gene's germline CDR1 is KGHSH and CDR2 LQKENI. CDR3 sequence reads: CASSSDLYEQYF. The CDR3 region has the DNA TGTGCCAGCTCATCGGACCTTTACGAGCAGTACTTC. The variable domain in full, with the rest retrieved from reference TRBV18 and TRBJ2-7, is NAGVMQNPRHLVRRRGQEARLRCSPMKGHSHVYWYRQLPEEGLKFMVYLQKENIIDESGMPKERFSAEFPKEGPSILRIQQVVRGDSAAYFCASSSDLYEQYFGPGTRLTVT.

The sample holds many counts of this clonotype. The rearrangement uses TRBV18 and TRBJ2-2; D gene ambiguous. V gave up 2 bases and J gave up 6 bases, with 7 bases separating them. This CDR3 region has 13 residues. CDR1 KGHSH and CDR2 LQKENI come from the germline V gene. The CDR3 here is CASSPDTAGELFF. In DNA, the CDR3 is TGTGCCAGCTCACCAGATACGGCCGGGGAGCTGTTTTTT.

The chain joins TRBV7-2 to TRBJ2-1; 10 positions match TRBD2. The CDR3 length is 18 residues. In germline, CDR1 is SGHTA, CDR2 FQGNSA. J lost 3 bases, V lost 1 base, and 9 bases had no gene match. The CDR3 nucleotides read TGTGCCAGCAGCTTAGAGACTAGCGGGCCAGGTAGCTACAATGAGCAGTTCTTC. Its translation is CASSLETSGPGSYNEQFF.

This clonotype was counted at least ten times. The V and J genes are TRBV4-1 and TRBJ2-4; D is perhaps TRBD2 (5 bases). Germline loops: CDR1 MGHRA, CDR2 YSYEKL. Trimming removed 4 bases at V and 6 bases at J, with 10 bases between. The CDR3 loop spans 13 amino acids. DNA of the CDR3: TGCGCCAGCAGCCTGGGCGGAGGAAACATTCAGTACTTC. Translating gives CASSLGGGNIQYF.

This clonotype was detected many times. No DNA is shown, since the ends of the CDR3 on it are uncertain; the CDR3 is the one TCRdb lists. The rearrangement links TRBV28 to TRBJ1-2. Inclusive of both ends, the CDR3 amounts to 15 amino acids. Germline lookup yields CDR1 MDHEN and CDR2 SYDVKM. This chain's CDR3 is CASSTSVSGTYGYTF.

As concerns this clonotype: A read error is the likely source, as a far larger clone sits one nucleotide away. The V call is TRBV13, the J call TRBJ1-2; 8 bases agree with TRBD1. There are 15 residues in the CDR3. The germline gives CDR1 PRHDT, CDR2 FYEKMQ (reference sequence). The CDR3 is CASSHLPTGAYGHTF. The DNA for the CDR3 is TGTGCCAGCAGCCACCTCCCGACAGGGGCCTATGGCCACACCTTC.

V is TRBV7-8 and J is TRBJ1-1, with TRBD1 as a possible D gene (5 bases). The germline CDR1 and CDR2 sequences are SGHVS and FQNEAQ. There are 14 residues in the CDR3. With 2 bases removed from V and 7 bases from J, the gap between germline ends came to 14 bases. In DNA, the CDR3 is TGTGCCAGCAGCTTACGGGGGGGGACTGTTGAAGCTTTCTTT. Translating it yields CASSLRGGTVEAFF.

Ten or more counts support this clonotype. The V gene is TRBV10-3, the J gene TRBJ1-1; the match to TRBD1 covers 8 bases. The CDR3 totals 15 residues. The J segment lost 4 bases and the V segment lost 5 bases, leaving 9 bases of the junction unmatched. Germline-derived CDR1 and CDR2 are ENHRY and SYGVKD. For the CDR3, the DNA is TGTGCCATCAGTAAAGAGACAGGGGCGAGCACTGAAGCTTTCTTT. Translating gives CAISKETGASTEAFF.

This clonotype was seen more than once but under ten times. The chain couples TRBV27 to TRBJ2-3, with D maybe TRBD2 (5 bases). Germline V gene data show CDR1 as MNHEY and CDR2 as SMNVEV (reference sequence). The CDR3 length is 13 residues. With 6 bases removed from V and 6 bases from J, the gap between germline ends came to 13 bases. CDR3 region: CASRDRGLDTQYF. The CDR3 bases are TGTGCCAGCAGGGACCGAGGGTTGGATACGCAGTATTTT.